This is a list of T cell receptor beta chains from one sample in a study of shared clonotypes between healthy human individuals. Assay used: immunoSEQ multiplex PCR; TCRdb lists only in-frame clones, some missing. Of 2,100,000 or so clones listed, approximately 94% are singletons. Sequenced sample: naive CD4+ T cells sorted from blood. The receptor source for this set is a young man in good health. Each CDR3 is given with its conserved first and last residue. D genes are given only for firm matches. Clone size appears in some rows only: once, few, many, or a class for an expanded clone.

v_gene	j_gene	d_gene	abundance	CDR3nt	CDR3aa
TRBV5-6	TRBJ1-1	.	.	TGTGCCAGCAGCTTTAGGAGGACACCGGCAGCTTTCTTT	CASSFRRTPAAFF
TRBV29-1	TRBJ2-7	TRBD1	.	TGCAGCGTTACCCGGACAGGGACGTACGAGCAGTACTTC	CSVTRTGTYEQYF
TRBV6-6	TRBJ1-5	.	.	TGTGCCAGCAGTGGGGGTTATAGCAATCAGCCCCAGCATTTT	CASSGGYSNQPQHF
TRBV10-3	TRBJ2-3	TRBD2	.	TGTGCCATCAGGAGGACTAGCCTTACCCCAGATACGCAGTATTTT	CAIRRTSLTPDTQYF
TRBV10-3	TRBJ1-2	TRBD1	.	TGTGCCATCAGGCCTTCAGGGGGCTATGGCTACACCTTC	CAIRPSGGYGYTF
TRBV28	TRBJ2-7	.	.	TGTGCCAGCAGTTTAGGAGGGGGCCGGGGCGAGCAGTACTTC	CASSLGGGRGEQYF
TRBV7-8	TRBJ2-2	.	once	TGTGCCAGCGGGCCCGGGGAGCTGTTTTTT	CASGPGELFF
TRBV28	TRBJ1-5	.	.	TGTGCCAGCAGTTTTTCCAACGGAATCAATCAGCCCCAGCATTTT	CASSFSNGINQPQHF
TRBV6-1	TRBJ1-5	TRBD1	.	TGTGCCAGCAGTGCAGCCGGGACAGGGGTTAGCAATCAGCCCCAGCATTTT	CASSAAGTGVSNQPQHF
TRBV6-4	TRBJ1-5	.	.	TGTGCCAGCAGTGAAATTCCAGGGGTCTTCACTCAGCCCCAGCATTTT	CASSEIPGVFTQPQHF
TRBV7-2	TRBJ1-1	.	.	TGTGCCAGCAGCCCAGGGTCCCTTATGAACACTGAAGCTTTCTTT	CASSPGSLMNTEAFF
TRBV6-1	TRBJ1-5	.	.	TGTGCCAGCAGTGAACCGGGTAATCAGCCCCAGCATTTT	CASSEPGNQPQHF
TRBV7-2	TRBJ2-7	.	.	TGTGCCAGCAGCTTCACCGGGACGGACTCCTACGAGCAGTACTTC	CASSFTGTDSYEQYF
TRBV9	TRBJ2-5	.	once	TGTGCCAGCAGCGTAGCGGGTGGATTCCAAGAGACCCAGTACTTC	CASSVAGGFQETQYF
TRBV11-2	TRBJ1-2	.	.	TGTGCCAGCAGCTTGCCATGGACAGCCAACTATGGCTACACCTTC	CASSLPWTANYGYTF
TRBV28	TRBJ2-1	TRBD1	.	TGTGCCAGCAGTCCCGGGACAGGGGGTCGGAATGAGCAGTTCTTC	CASSPGTGGRNEQFF
TRBV6-5	TRBJ1-4	.	.	TGTGCCAGCAGCCCCAGTCAAGTTAATGAAAAACTGTTTTTT	CASSPSQVNEKLFF
TRBV4-1	TRBJ1-3	.	.	TGCGCCAGCAGCATTCTTTTCGGACAGCGCTCTGGAAACACCATATATTTT	CASSILFGQRSGNTIYF
TRBV7-9	TRBJ1-2	.	.	TGTGCCAGCAGCCCCGTGACAGCTCACTATGGCTACACCTTC	CASSPVTAHYGYTF
TRBV7-5	TRBJ2-1	.	.	TGTGCCAGAACGGCGTGGCGGGCGGGCCGCTACAATGAGCAGTTCTTC	CARTAWRAGRYNEQFF
TRBV19	TRBJ1-2	.	.	TGTGCCAGTAGTAAAGGAGGGCTGAACTATGGCTACACCTTC	CASSKGGLNYGYTF
TRBV4-3	TRBJ2-7	TRBD1	.	TGCGCCAGCAGCCAAGAGGGCAGGGGGTTCCACGAGCAGTACTTC	CASSQEGRGFHEQYF
TRBV30	TRBJ1-5	.	once	TGTGCCTGGAGTGCCCCCTTCTATAGCAATCAGCCCCAGCATTTT	CAWSAPFYSNQPQHF
TRBV2	TRBJ2-3	TRBD2	.	TGTGCCAGCAGGCCCTCTAGCGGGAGTCTATCAGATACGCAGTATTTT	CASRPSSGSLSDTQYF
TRBV19	TRBJ1-2	TRBD1	.	TGTGCCAGTAGTTCCGACCGGGACAGAAGTTCCCACTTC	CASSSDRDRSSHF
TRBV18	TRBJ1-1	.	.	TGTGCCAGCTCACCGACGGGGGGTGGGGTTGCTGAAGCTTTCTTT	CASSPTGGGVAEAFF
TRBV27	TRBJ2-2	TRBD1	.	TGTGCCAGCAGTCCATCGAGGACAGGTCTTTGGACCGGGGAGCTGTTTTTT	CASSPSRTGLWTGELFF
TRBV6-6	TRBJ1-1	.	.	TGTGCCAGCAGTTACTCTCAGGGGTCCGGCACTGAAGCTTTCTTT	CASSYSQGSGTEAFF
TRBV7-9	TRBJ2-1	.	.	TGTGCCAGCAGCTTATCGTACAATGAGCAGTTCTTC	CASSLSYNEQFF
TRBV7-9	TRBJ1-3	.	.	TGTGCCAGCAGCGCGGACAGTGCTGGAAACACCATATATTTT	CASSADSAGNTIYF
TRBV30	TRBJ2-5	.	.	TGTGCCTGGAGCGGGAGCTTCGGGGAGACCCAGTACTTC	CAWSGSFGETQYF